These T cell receptor beta chains were read from a single sample in a study of Ad26.COV2.S vaccination and SARS-CoV-2 variants. Clones were sequenced by immunoSEQ multiplex PCR, and TCRdb holds only the in-frame ones, with some missing. Of fewer than 900,000 clones detected, about 89% appear once; the ten largest clones hold about 1.5%. This sample comprised peripheral blood, obtained in a trial of Ad26.COV2.S vaccine versus placebo. These receptors originate from a person aged 18-60 years who received the Ad26.COV2.S COVID-19 vaccine or a placebo. CDR3s include the opening cysteine and the closing phenylalanine or tryptophan. The D gene is left open where the match is weak. Not every row has a clone size; where given, it reads once, few, many or a size class.

>TRBV5-1|TRBD1|NA
CASSLEGAIGDEQFF
>TRBV6-5|NA|NA
CASRRGEGMSTQYF
>TRBV14|NA|NA
CASSQDPEETTNEKLFF
>TRBV7-2|NA|NA
CASSLDAFSYNSPLHF
>TRBV6-5|NA|NA
CASSRDSNQPQHF
>TRBV4-1|TRBD1|NA
CASSYRDRDIEQYF
>TRBV30|TRBD1|NA
CACGPGGYNEQFF
>TRBV19|TRBD2|NA
CASSSQGLGYNEQFF
>TRBV11-2|NA|NA
CASSSLPGTQYF
>TRBV30|TRBD1|few
CAWSGQGPQPQHF
>TRBV20-1|TRBD2|NA
CSASGAGGLLDTQYF
>TRBV6-6|NA|few
CASSPLSPGDYSNQPQHF
>TRBV6-5|TRBD1|few
CASSRQGPYEQYF
>TRBV2|TRBD2|few
CASSGQTSGNYEQYF
>TRBV2|TRBD1|few
CASMWGQGAPEQYF
>TRBV27|NA|NA
CASSLSGNSPLHF
>TRBV5-1|TRBD1|NA
CASRTGRDSPLHF
>TRBV7-3|NA|NA
CASSPRGDTEAFF
>TRBV4-1|NA|NA
CASSQGRENTEAFF
>TRBV11-2|NA|NA
CASSLVKALAETQYF
>TRBV18|NA|NA
CASSPPGPYNEQFF